The 30 T cell receptor beta chains listed next were all sequenced from one sample in a study of T cells in Graves' hyperthyroidism and ophthalmopathy. What was amplified from RNA transcripts were TCR beta CDR3 regions. The study used the HTBI primer set for a first-round RT-PCR of the TCR CDR3. TCRdb itself ran the multiplex PCR reads through MiXCR, one entry per CDR3 protein. The sample gives around 340,000 distinct CDR3 sequences, roughly 17% of which show up once; around a third is in the top ten. Sequencing was done on a sample of blood. The receptors come from a man aged 30 to 39 with Graves' hyperthyroidism.

This clonotype occurred many times. The J gene is TRBJ1-3, the V gene TRBV28; D is unresolved. The CDR3 has 16 residues. Germline CDR1 reads MDHEN; CDR2 reads SYDVKM. V was shortened by 7 bases and J by 4 bases, with 20 bases between the two germline ends. In DNA form, the CDR3 reads TGTGCCAGCAACGCCGGAAAGGTCTCGTGGGGAAACACCATATATTTT. Its translation: CASNAGKVSWGNTIYF.

This clonotype was found many times. V usage is TRBV15 and J usage is TRBJ2-7; TRBD2 aligns across 7 bases. Trimming cost V 2 bases and J 5 bases; bases outside gene matches: 12. CDR1 is LNHNV and CDR2 is YYDKDF in the germline V gene (reference sequence). The CDR3 is 16 residues long. The CDR3 DNA reads as TGTGCCACCAGCAGAACGGGACTAATCACTTTTAACGAGCAGTACTTC. Encoded protein: CATSRTGLITFNEQYF. The full variable domain, in which reference TRBV15 and TRBJ2-7 provide the parts outside the CDR3, is DAMVIQNPRYQVTQFGKPVTLSCSQTLNHNVMYWYQQKSSQAPKLLFHYYDKDFNNEADTPDNFQSRRPNTSFCFLDIRSPGLGDTAMYLCATSRTGLITFNEQYFGPGTRLTVT.

As regards this clonotype: A read error may account for a junction end that differs from germline. The chain is built from TRBV20-1 and TRBJ2-1; D is possibly TRBD1 (6 bases). CDR1 is DFQATT, CDR2 SNEGSKA, per germline (reference sequence). The CDR3 is 15 amino acids. The CDR3 sequence: CSARGQGQGYNEQFF. CDR3 DNA: TGCAGTGCCAGAGGGCAGGGGCAGGGGTACAATGAGCAGTTCTTC.

This clonotype has a count of ten or more. The V call is TRBV11-3, the J call TRBJ1-2; the match to TRBD1 covers 8 bases. V shed 8 bases, J shed 1 base, and the junction held 12 bases outside the gene matches. The CDR3 covers 16 residues. Germline values: CDR1 SGHNT, CDR2 YENEEA. The CDR3 region is CASQPLPRGLNYGYTF. The CDR3, as DNA: TGTGCCAGCCAACCCCTCCCCAGGGGGCTTAACTATGGCTACACCTTC.

In its sample, this clonotype was seen many times. The chain links TRBV5-1 to TRBJ1-1, with a possible D match to TRBD1 (5 bases). The CDR3 is 15 amino acids. V was cut by 0 bases and J by 1 base, with 10 bases left in between. Per the germline V gene, CDR1 is SGHRS and CDR2 is YFSETQ. Here the CDR3 reads CASSLEGQSNTEAFF. In nucleotides, the CDR3 is TGCGCCAGCAGCTTGGAAGGACAATCGAACACTGAAGCTTTCTTT.

This clonotype was detected ten times or more. The V call is TRBV12-3 or TRBV12-4, the J call TRBJ1-3; D is perhaps TRBD1 (5 bases). Trimming shortened V by 2 bases and J by 4 bases, and 15 bases separated the two germline ends. This CDR3 spans 16 amino acids. The CDR3 DNA is TGTGCCAGCAGTTTAAGTACAGGTGGTTGGGGAAACACCATATATTTT. Translated, it gives CASSLSTGGWGNTIYF.

This clonotype was counted many times. V usage is TRBV3-1 and J usage is TRBJ2-7, with 7 bases identical to TRBD2. The length of the CDR3 is 14 residues. V lost 3 bases and J lost 3; bases outside the gene matches: 5. Per the germline V gene, CDR1 is LGHDT and CDR2 is YNNKEL (reference sequence). CDR3 loop: CASSHPGLSYEQYF. CDR3 DNA: TGTGCCAGCAGCCATCCGGGACTAAGCTACGAGCAGTACTTC.

This chain links TRBV10-3 with TRBJ1-5; no definite D call. V was cut by 0 bases and J by 1 base, with 7 bases left in between. The CDR3 is made up of 15 amino acids. CDR1 ENHRY and CDR2 SYGVKD come from the germline V gene. In nucleotides, the CDR3 is TGTGCCATCAGTGAGTCAATACAGAGCAATCAGCCCCAGCATTTT. Protein sequence: CAISESIQSNQPQHF.

Ten or more counts support this clonotype. The V and J genes are TRBV4-1 and TRBJ2-7, with D perhaps matching TRBD1 (5 bases). The germline V gene has CDR1 MGHRA and CDR2 YSYEKL. The V gene lost 1 base and the J gene lost 6 bases, with 10 bases spanning the gap. This CDR3 is 13 amino acids long. CDR3 in amino acids: CASSQGTLREQYF. The CDR3 nucleotides read TGCGCCAGCAGCCAAGGGACACTACGCGAGCAGTACTTC.

Many counts were recorded for this clonotype. This rearrangement joins TRBV30 to TRBJ1-5, with D perhaps matching TRBD1 (6 bases). The CDR3 totals 14 residues. Trimming cost V 0 bases and J 5 bases, with 11 bases left between them. CDR1 is GTSNPN and CDR2 is SVGIG in the germline V gene (reference sequence). CDR3 amino acids: CAWSVPRGDQPQHF. CDR3 DNA: TGTGCCTGGAGTGTACCCAGGGGTGATCAGCCCCAGCATTTT.

The sample holds many counts of this clonotype. The gene calls are TRBV7-9 and TRBJ2-7; 7 positions agree with TRBD1. This CDR3 is 13 amino acids long. V shed 8 bases, J shed 3 bases, and the junction held 7 bases outside the gene matches. CDR1 is SEHNR and CDR2 is FQNEAQ in the germline V gene (reference sequence). The CDR3 DNA is TGTGCCAGCGGTGACAGGGTACTCTACGAGCAGTACTTC. Translation gives CASGDRVLYEQYF.

At least ten counts were recorded for this clonotype. The chain uses TRBV7-2 and TRBJ2-5; a weak D match, TRBD2 (7 bases). Germline V gene lookup returns CDR1 SGHTA and CDR2 FQGNSA. The germline V and J ends were trimmed by 1 base and 7 bases, with 19 bases remaining between them. The CDR3 extends over 16 amino acids. The CDR3 spells CASSLGRGGLVGTQYF. As DNA, the CDR3 is TGTGCCAGCAGCTTAGGGAGGGGGGGTCTCGTCGGGACCCAGTACTTC. The full variable domain, rest sourced from reference TRBV7-2 and TRBJ2-5, is GAGVSQSPSNKVTEKGKDVELRCDPISGHTALYWYRQSLGQGLEFLIYFQGNSAPDKSGLPSDRFSAERTGGSVSTLTIQRTQQEDSAVYLCASSLGRGGLVGTQYFGPGTRLLVL.

A word on this clonotype: A read error may explain this, as a much larger clone is one base away. The chain uses TRBV5-5 and TRBJ1-1; D is ambiguous. The V end lost 0 bases, the J end lost 6 bases, and 9 bases lay between the germline ends. Germline CDR1 reads SGHKS; CDR2 reads YYEKEE (reference sequence). The CDR3 is 13 amino acids. The CDR3 DNA sequence: TGTGCCAGCAGCTTGGAGATCAACCCTGAAGCTTTCTTT. Protein sequence: CASSLEINPEAFF.

In this sample, this clonotype turned up many times. The chain carries TRBV10-3 and TRBJ2-7; TRBD2 aligns across 8 bases. The V gene's germline CDR1 is ENHRY and CDR2 SYGVKD. This CDR3 contains 17 residues. After removal of 10 bases from V and 0 bases from J, the junction contained 17 bases not matched to a gene. The CDR3 protein is CATGGTLSGKSSYEQYF. CDR3 coding DNA: TGTGCCACCGGGGGGACCCTTAGCGGGAAGAGCTCCTACGAGCAGTACTTC.

The sample holds many counts of this clonotype. The chain combines TRBV2 with TRBJ2-3; D remains ambiguous. The CDR3 has 12 amino acids. V lost 7 bases and J lost 0, with 5 bases in between. CDR1 is SNHLY, CDR2 FYNNEI, per germline. The CDR3 DNA reads as TGTGCCAGCACCGTGAGCACAGATACGCAGTATTTT. It translates to CASTVSTDTQYF.

The chain couples TRBV5-1 to TRBJ2-5; no clear D gene. V was shortened by 2 bases and J by 4 bases, with 15 bases between the two germline ends. In germline, CDR1 is SGHRS, CDR2 YFSETQ. The CDR3 spans 15 residues. The CDR3 loop is CASSFGVQQRETQYF. As DNA, the CDR3 is TGCGCCAGCAGCTTCGGAGTACAGCAGAGAGAGACCCAGTACTTC.

This clonotype showed up many times. V and J are TRBV2 and TRBJ2-5, with D unresolved. This CDR3 has 15 amino acids. V was cut by 6 bases and J by 2 bases, with 16 bases left in between. Germline lookup yields CDR1 SNHLY and CDR2 FYNNEI. Written as DNA, the CDR3 is TGTGCCAGCAGCCAAAACGCGGTCGGACAAGAGACCCAGTACTTC. This encodes CASSQNAVGQETQYF.

The chain carries TRBV6-1 and TRBJ1-5; D remains unclear. The CDR3 totals 13 residues. Trimming removed 3 bases at V and 1 base at J, with 4 bases between. Germline lookup yields CDR1 MNHNS and CDR2 SASEGT. The DNA for the CDR3 is TGTGCCAGCAGTGACAGGAGCAATCAGCCCCAGCATTTT. Its translation: CASSDRSNQPQHF.

This clonotype showed up many times. The chain uses TRBV28 and TRBJ2-7; 9 bases agree with TRBD1. This CDR3 is built from 14 residues. Germline CDR1 reads MDHEN; CDR2 reads SYDVKM. Trimming at V came to 5 bases and at J to 3 bases, leaving 5 bases not matched to a gene. As DNA, the CDR3 is TGTGCCAGCAGTCAGGGACAGGGAGGCTACGAGCAGTACTTC. Protein sequence: CASSQGQGGYEQYF. The full variable domain, in which reference TRBV28 and TRBJ2-7 provide the parts outside the CDR3, is DVKVTQSSRYLVKRTGEKVFLECVQDMDHENMFWYRQDPGLGLRLIYFSYDVKMKEKGDIPEGYSVSREKKERFSLILESASTNQTSMYLCASSQGQGGYEQYFGPGTRLTVT.

The chain has TRBV6-5 and TRBJ2-3; D is undetermined. The V and J ends lost 6 bases and 1 base respectively, with 11 bases between them. Germline V CDR1 and CDR2: MNHEY, SVGAGI. CDR3 size: 14 residues. The DNA of the CDR3 is TGTGCCAGCAGCTACCAACTTCGCACAGATACGCAGTATTTT. It is translated as CASSYQLRTDTQYF.

V usage is TRBV30 and J usage is TRBJ2-3, with unresolved D. CDR1 is GTSNPN and CDR2 is SVGIG in the germline V gene (reference sequence). V lost 2 bases, J lost 0 bases, and 12 bases lay in between. The CDR3 extends over 15 amino acids. As DNA, the CDR3 is TGTGCCTGGAGTTCAGGCGGAGCCAGCACAGATACGCAGTATTTT. It is translated as CAWSSGGASTDTQYF.

This clonotype showed up many times. The gene calls are TRBV6-1 and TRBJ1-3; possibly TRBD1 for D (6 bases). Between the trimmed V and J ends, which lost 11 bases and 8 bases, there was a span of 16 bases. The germline gives CDR1 MNHNS, CDR2 SASEGT. This CDR3 comprises 12 residues. This CDR3 reads CARGAGTDTIYF. The CDR3 DNA sequence: TGTGCCCGGGGGGCGGGGACGGACACCATATATTTT.

This clonotype has a count of ten or more. This chain uses TRBV11-2 with TRBJ2-1, with TRBD1 identical over 7 bases. The junction had 9 bases not matched to a gene; V was cut back by 5 bases and J by 5 bases. This CDR3 is 15 amino acids long. Germline values: CDR1 SGHAT, CDR2 FQNNGV. The CDR3, as DNA: TGTGCCAGCAGCCTGTACAGGGGCCCAAACAATGAGCAGTTCTTC. Its protein product is CASSLYRGPNNEQFF. The variable domain in full, with the rest retrieved from reference TRBV11-2 and TRBJ2-1, is EAGVAQSPRYKIIEKRQSVAFWCNPISGHATLYWYQQILGQGPKLLIQFQNNGVVDDSQLPKDRFSAERLKGVDSTLKIQPAKLEDSAVYLCASSLYRGPNNEQFFGPGTRLTVL.

This clonotype was seen ten or more times. The rearrangement joins TRBV9 to TRBJ2-1, with D maybe TRBD2 (5 bases). CDR3 length equals 15 residues. CDR1 is SGDLS and CDR2 is YYNGEE in the germline V gene. Trimming shortened V by 0 bases and J by 9 bases, and 16 bases separated the two germline ends. CDR3 DNA sequence: TGTGCCAGCAGCGTAGGGTGGGAGACCGGGCGTGAGCAGTTCTTC. As protein: CASSVGWETGREQFF.

This clonotype was seen more than once but under ten times. The J gene is TRBJ2-7, the V gene TRBV9; D remains unclear. CDR1 and CDR2 (germline): SGDLS, YYNGEE. The CDR3 sequence is 14 residues long. V dropped 2 bases and J dropped 1 base, with 10 bases sitting between them. The CDR3 DNA reads TGTGCCAGCAGCGTTACCCCCCAATCCTACGAGCAGTACTTC. It yields the protein CASSVTPQSYEQYF.

This clonotype has just a few counts. The J gene is TRBJ2-1, the V gene TRBV25-1; D might be TRBD2 (6 bases). This CDR3 has 15 amino acids. From germline, CDR1 is MGHDK and CDR2 SYGVNS. The V and J ends lost 3 bases and 4 bases respectively, with 13 bases between them. DNA of the CDR3: TGTGCCAGCAGTGACGGAGGGTTTTTTTACAATGAGCAGTTCTTC. Amino acids: CASSDGGFFYNEQFF.

This clonotype was found many times. This sequence joins TRBV9 and TRBJ2-7, with D perhaps TRBD1 (5 bases). Per the germline V gene, CDR1 is SGDLS and CDR2 is YYNGEE. The CDR3 spans 16 residues. V shed 0 bases and J shed 2 bases, with 15 bases lying between them. CDR3 in DNA: TGTGCCAGCAGCGTAGAAGTGGGCCCAGGGACCTACGAGCAGTACTTC. Translated: CASSVEVGPGTYEQYF.

This clonotype was recorded at least ten times. The CDR3: CASSPPGGYGYTF. CDR3 bases: TGTGCCAGCTCCCCCCCCGGGGGCTATGGCTACACCTTC. The chain employs TRBV2 and TRBJ1-2; D might be TRBD1 (5 bases). The V gene's germline CDR1 is SNHLY and CDR2 FYNNEI. Trimming left V 8 bases short and J 4 bases short, with 14 bases between. The CDR3 runs to 13 residues.

This clonotype showed up many times. The chain joins TRBV5-6 to TRBJ2-5; 8 nucleotides align to TRBD2. The length of the CDR3 is 16 residues. Per the germline V gene, CDR1 is SGHDT and CDR2 is YYEEEE. The V and J ends lost 0 bases and 2 bases, in that order; junction bases with no gene match: 6. The CDR3 region is CASSLESGSLQETQYF. The CDR3 DNA follows: TGTGCCAGCAGCTTGGAAAGCGGGAGCCTACAAGAGACCCAGTACTTC. Combining the CDR3 with reference TRBV5-6 and TRBJ2-5 gives the whole variable domain DAGVTQSPTHLIKTRGQQVTLRCSPKSGHDTVSWYQQALGQGPQFIFQYYEEEERQRGNFPDRFSGHQFPNYSSELNVNALLLGDSALYLCASSLESGSLQETQYFGPGTRLLVL.

This clonotype was seen ten or more times. The rearrangement uses TRBV10-3 and TRBJ2-1; 10 bases are shared with TRBD2. CDR3 length: 17 amino acids. CDR1 is ENHRY and CDR2 is SYGVKD in the germline V gene. The V gene end was trimmed by 0 bases and the J gene end by 8 bases; junction bases not matched to a gene: 10. CDR3 residues: CAISESWASGSRDEQFF. In nucleotides, the CDR3 is TGTGCCATCAGTGAGTCGTGGGCTAGCGGGAGCAGGGATGAGCAGTTCTTC.